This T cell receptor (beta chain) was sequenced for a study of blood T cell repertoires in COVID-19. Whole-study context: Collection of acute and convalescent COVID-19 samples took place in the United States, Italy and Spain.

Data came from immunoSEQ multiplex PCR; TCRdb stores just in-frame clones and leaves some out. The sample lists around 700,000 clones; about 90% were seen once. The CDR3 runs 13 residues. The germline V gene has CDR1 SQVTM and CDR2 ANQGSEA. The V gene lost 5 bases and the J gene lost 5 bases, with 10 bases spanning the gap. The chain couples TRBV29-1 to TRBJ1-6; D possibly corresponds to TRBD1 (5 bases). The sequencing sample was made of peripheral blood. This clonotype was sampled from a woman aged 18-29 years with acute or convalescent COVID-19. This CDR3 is CSVKGQNNSPLHF. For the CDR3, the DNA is TGCAGCGTTAAGGGGCAGAATAATTCACCCCTCCACTTT.